Below, 18 T cell receptor beta chains from the same sample are listed, as sequenced in a study of blood T cell repertoires in COVID-19. Repertoires were generated with immunoSEQ multiplex PCR, while TCRdb's copy carries only in-frame clones and drops some. The profile shows about 270,000 clones, about nine tenths of them singletons. The sequenced sample consisted of peripheral blood. The receptors stem from a woman aged 25 to 39 with COVID-19, enrolled during active disease.

The V call is TRBV14, the J call TRBJ2-1; the D gene is possibly TRBD2 (6 bases). Germline values: CDR1 SGHDN, CDR2 FVKESK. Trimming cost V 3 bases and J 4 bases, with 28 bases left between them. The CDR3 totals 20 residues. The CDR3 nucleotides are TGTGCCAGCAGCCAGAGGCCGGGACGCCGGGACTCAAAATCTTACAATGAGCAGTTCTTC. Its protein is CASSQRPGRRDSKSYNEQFF. Full variable domain (outside the CDR3, taken from reference TRBV14 and TRBJ2-1): EAGVTQFPSHSVIEKGQTVTLRCDPISGHDNLYWYRRVMGKEIKFLLHFVKESKQDESGMPNNRFLAERTGGTYSTLKVQPAELEDSGVYFCASSQRPGRRDSKSYNEQFFGPGTRLTVL.

The chain carries TRBV6-6 and TRBJ2-3; 13 bases align to TRBD2. After removal of 6 bases from V and 4 bases from J, the junction contained 7 bases not matched to a gene. CDR1 and CDR2 from the germline V gene are MNHNY and SVGAGI (reference sequence). This CDR3 has 16 amino acids. CDR3 sequence (DNA): TGTGCCAGCAGAACTAGCGGGGGGGCGGGTGCAGATACGCAGTATTTT. Protein sequence: CASRTSGGAGADTQYF.

CDR3 sequence: CASSHPERRNTEAFF. The CDR3 nucleotides are TGTGCCAGCTCACACCCGGAGCGGCGGAACACTGAAGCTTTCTTT. The rearrangement uses TRBV18 and TRBJ1-1; unclear D gene. The CDR3 has 15 residues. Trimming stripped 4 bases from V and 1 base from J, with 13 bases between. CDR1 and CDR2 (germline): KGHSH, LQKENI.

The chain employs TRBV7-8 and TRBJ2-2; tentatively, D is TRBD2 (6 bases). Trimming took 5 bases from V and 7 from J, leaving 11 bases between them. Germline CDR1 SGHVS, CDR2 FQNEAQ. The CDR3 contains 13 residues. CDR3 sequence reads: CASSPRENGELFF. Written as DNA, the CDR3 is TGTGCCAGCAGCCCCCGGGAGAACGGGGAGCTGTTTTTT.

The sample holds one count of this clone. V usage is TRBV4-1 and J usage is TRBJ2-5; D possibly corresponds to TRBD1 (6 bases). CDR1 is MGHRA and CDR2 is YSYEKL in the germline V gene. The CDR3 has 16 residues. Trimming took off 1 base at V and 1 base at J, with 13 bases between the two ends. The CDR3 sequence is CASSQVSPDSQETQYF. As DNA, the CDR3 is TGCGCCAGCAGCCAAGTTAGCCCGGACAGCCAAGAGACCCAGTACTTC.

The chain employs TRBV2 and TRBJ2-7; 7 bases agree with TRBD1. Germline-derived CDR1 and CDR2 are SNHLY and FYNNEI. This CDR3 has 14 residues. The V and J ends lost 5 bases and 4 bases, in that order; junction bases with no gene match: 8. CDR3: CASSRGTESYEQYF. Written as DNA, the CDR3 is TGTGCCAGCAGTAGGGGGACAGAAAGTTACGAGCAGTACTTC. The variable domain in full, with the rest retrieved from reference TRBV2 and TRBJ2-7, is EPEVTQTPSHQVTQMGQEVILRCVPISNHLYFYWYRQILGQKVEFLVSFYNNEISEKSEIFDDQFSVERPDGSNFTLKIRSTKLEDSAMYFCASSRGTESYEQYFGPGTRLTVT.

The chain combines TRBV18 with TRBJ1-4, with D hard to call. The CDR3 is made up of 18 amino acids. CDR1 and CDR2 from the germline V gene are KGHSH and LQKENI. The V gene lost 0 bases and the J gene lost 5 bases, with 19 bases spanning the gap. The CDR3 DNA sequence: TGTGCCAGCTCACCACCGAAAGATACGAGACAAGAGAATGAAAAACTGTTTTTT. Translating gives CASSPPKDTRQENEKLFF.

The V call is TRBV29-1, the J call TRBJ1-5; tentatively, D is TRBD1 (6 bases). V lost 4 bases to trimming and J lost 5 bases, with 18 bases between them. CDR3 length equals 15 residues. From germline, CDR1 is SQVTM and CDR2 ANQGSEA. The CDR3 protein is CSVVGGPTDDQPQHF. CDR3 nucleotide sequence: TGCAGCGTTGTAGGGGGACCCACCGACGATCAGCCCCAGCATTTT.

The chain recombines TRBV14 with TRBJ2-5; tentatively, D is TRBD2 (5 bases). This CDR3 comprises 13 residues. Germline V gene lookup returns CDR1 SGHDN and CDR2 FVKESK. Trimming cost V 3 bases and J 0 bases, with 5 bases left between them. The CDR3 coding sequence is TGTGCCAGCAGCCAGGGAGACCAAGAGACCCAGTACTTC. It is translated as CASSQGDQETQYF.

This clone has just a few counts. The rearrangement uses TRBV5-1 and TRBJ2-3, with D possibly TRBD2 on 5 matching bases. The CDR3 sequence is 14 residues long. Germline CDR1 reads SGHRS; CDR2 reads YFSETQ. V was shortened by 0 bases and J by 5 bases, with 10 bases between the two germline ends. The CDR3: CASSLATEGDTQYF. DNA for the CDR3: TGCGCCAGCAGCTTGGCAACAGAGGGAGATACGCAGTATTTT.

The CDR3, as DNA: TGTGCCAGCAGCTTATCCGCAGGGGCCTACGAGCAGTACTTC. This encodes CASSLSAGAYEQYF. V is TRBV11-2 and J is TRBJ2-7; maybe TRBD1 (6 bases). V was pared by 2 bases and J by 2 bases, with 10 bases between. The germline V gene has CDR1 SGHAT and CDR2 FQNNGV. This CDR3 has 14 amino acids.

The gene calls are TRBV7-9 and TRBJ1-1, with D perhaps TRBD1 (6 bases). Germline V gives CDR1 SEHNR, CDR2 FQNEAQ (reference sequence). The ends were cut back, 7 bases at V and 0 bases at J, with 18 bases in the middle. The CDR3 has 16 residues. The CDR3 nucleotides are TGTGCCAGCACCGGGACACAGGAATCGATGAACACTGAAGCTTTCTTT. Its protein product is CASTGTQESMNTEAFF.

As DNA, the CDR3 is TGTGCCAGCAGGGCAGGGACAGGGGGTTGGGGTGAGCAGTTCTTC. This encodes CASRAGTGGWGEQFF. The rearrangement joins TRBV27 to TRBJ2-1, with 11 positions matching TRBD1. Per the germline V gene, CDR1 is MNHEY and CDR2 is SMNVEV (reference sequence). This CDR3 is 15 amino acids long. V lost 6 bases to trimming and J lost 9 bases; unmatched junction nucleotides: 10.

The chain carries TRBV27 and TRBJ1-2; possible D gene TRBD1, 6 bases. V was shortened by 0 bases and J by 2 bases, with 10 bases between the two germline ends. This CDR3 has 15 amino acids. Germline values: CDR1 MNHEY, CDR2 SMNVEV (reference sequence). DNA for the CDR3: TGTGCCAGCAGTTTATCGGGAGGGGGGAACTATGGCTACACCTTC. It specifies CASSLSGGGNYGYTF.

This clone was seen a single time. This sequence joins TRBV23-1 and TRBJ2-5, with D possibly being TRBD1 (5 bases). TRBV23-1 is marked as an open reading frame, function uncertain. V lost 0 bases to trimming and J lost 3 bases, with 5 bases between them. The CDR3 extends over 13 amino acids. The CDR3 is CASSQSREETQYF. The DNA of the CDR3 is TGCGCCAGCAGTCAATCCAGGGAAGAGACCCAGTACTTC.

The rearrangement uses TRBV6-5 and TRBJ2-1; 8 positions match TRBD1. Germline lookup yields CDR1 MNHEY and CDR2 SVGAGI. The J segment lost 5 bases and the V segment lost 5 bases, leaving 5 bases of the junction unmatched. The CDR3 has 14 amino acids. The CDR3 coding sequence is TGTGCCAGCAGTCTCGGGACAGGCAACAATGAGCAGTTCTTC. Protein sequence: CASSLGTGNNEQFF.

J is TRBJ1-4 and V is TRBV6-5; D ambiguous. Germline lookup yields CDR1 MNHEY and CDR2 SVGAGI. This CDR3 comprises 14 residues. Trimming cost V 6 bases and J 4 bases, with 12 bases left between them. The CDR3 loop reads CASRTGSFNEKLFF. The CDR3 DNA reads as TGTGCCAGCAGAACCGGGTCCTTTAATGAAAAACTGTTTTTT.

This clone was observed a handful of times. The chain has TRBV7-9 and TRBJ2-7; 13 bases match TRBD2. The CDR3 length is 13 residues. Germline lookup yields CDR1 SEHNR and CDR2 FQNEAQ (reference sequence). V trimming: 1 base; J trimming: 12 bases; junction bases outside the gene matches: 3. The CDR3 protein is CASSLVTSGGMYF. The CDR3 region has the DNA TGTGCCAGCAGCTTAGTGACTAGCGGGGGGATGTACTTC. The full variable domain, with the rest looked up from reference TRBV7-9 and TRBJ2-7, is DTGVSQNPRHKITKRGQNVTFRCDPISEHNRLYWYRQTLGQGPEFLTYFQNEAQLEKSRLLSDRFSAERPKGSFSTLEIQRTEQGDSAMYLCASSLVTSGGMYFGPGTRLTVT.